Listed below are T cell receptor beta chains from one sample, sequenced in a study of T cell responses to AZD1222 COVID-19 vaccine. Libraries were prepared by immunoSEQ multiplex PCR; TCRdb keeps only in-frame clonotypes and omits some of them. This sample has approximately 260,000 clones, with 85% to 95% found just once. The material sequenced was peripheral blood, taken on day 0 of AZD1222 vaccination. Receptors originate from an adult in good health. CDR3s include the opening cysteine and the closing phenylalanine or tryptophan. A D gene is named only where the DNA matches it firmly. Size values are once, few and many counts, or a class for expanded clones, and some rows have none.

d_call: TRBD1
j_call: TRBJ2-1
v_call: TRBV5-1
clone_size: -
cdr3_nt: TGCGCCAGCAGCTCCGATACAGGGGGCCTTAGCTCCTACAATGAGCAGTTCTTC
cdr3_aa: CASSSDTGGLSSYNEQFF

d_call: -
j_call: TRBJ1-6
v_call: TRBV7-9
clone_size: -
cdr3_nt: TGTGCCAGCAGCTTAGATGGGTGGGGGATCCCGTATTCACCCCTCCACTTT
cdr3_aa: CASSLDGWGIPYSPLHF

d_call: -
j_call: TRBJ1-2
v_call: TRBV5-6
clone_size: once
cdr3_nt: TGTGCCAGCAGCTTGGGGACAAAAACCAACTATGGCTACACCTTC
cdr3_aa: CASSLGTKTNYGYTF

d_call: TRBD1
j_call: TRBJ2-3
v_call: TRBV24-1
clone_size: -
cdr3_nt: TGTGCCACCAGTGATTTCAAGTGGGACAGGAGCACAGATACGCAGTATTTT
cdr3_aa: CATSDFKWDRSTDTQYF

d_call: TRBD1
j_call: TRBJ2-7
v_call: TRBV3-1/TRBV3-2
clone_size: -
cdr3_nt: TGTGCCAGCAGCCAGGCCCTCGGGACAGGGACTCATTCCTACGAGCAGTACTTC
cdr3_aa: CASSQALGTGTHSYEQYF

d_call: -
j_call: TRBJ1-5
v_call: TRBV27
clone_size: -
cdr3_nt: TGTGCCAGCAGTTTATCCGGCGCGGGAGGTCAGCCCCAGCATTTT
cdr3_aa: CASSLSGAGGQPQHF

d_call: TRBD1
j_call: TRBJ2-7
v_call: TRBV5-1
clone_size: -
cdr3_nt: TGCGCCAGCAGCTTTGGGGGGACAGGGGGTACCTACGAGCAGTACTTC
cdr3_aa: CASSFGGTGGTYEQYF

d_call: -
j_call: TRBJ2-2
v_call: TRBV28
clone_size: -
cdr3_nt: TGTGCCAGCAGTTTACCGCTGACCCCCACCGGGGAGCTGTTTTTT
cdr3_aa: CASSLPLTPTGELFF

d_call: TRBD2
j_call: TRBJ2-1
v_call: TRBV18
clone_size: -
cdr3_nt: TGTGCCAGCTCTCCCGGGACTAGCGGGTATAGCAGCTCCTACAATGAGCAGTTCTTC
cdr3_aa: CASSPGTSGYSSSYNEQFF

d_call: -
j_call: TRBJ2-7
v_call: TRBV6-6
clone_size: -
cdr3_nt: TGTGCCAGCAGTTACTCTCGGAAGGAACCCAACTACGAGCAGTACTTC
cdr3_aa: CASSYSRKEPNYEQYF

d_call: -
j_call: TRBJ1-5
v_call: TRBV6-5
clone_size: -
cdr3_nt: TGTGCCACAGGGTTGGGATTGCCCCAGCATTTT
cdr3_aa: CATGLGLPQHF

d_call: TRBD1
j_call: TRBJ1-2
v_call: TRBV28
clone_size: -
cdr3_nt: TGTGCCAGCAGTTTATTCATCGGACAGGCCGAAAACTATGGCTACACCTTC
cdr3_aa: CASSLFIGQAENYGYTF

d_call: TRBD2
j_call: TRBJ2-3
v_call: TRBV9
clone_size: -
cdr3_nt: TGTGCCAGCAGCGTAGATCCTAGCGGGAGGGTCACAGATACGCAGTATTTT
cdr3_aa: CASSVDPSGRVTDTQYF